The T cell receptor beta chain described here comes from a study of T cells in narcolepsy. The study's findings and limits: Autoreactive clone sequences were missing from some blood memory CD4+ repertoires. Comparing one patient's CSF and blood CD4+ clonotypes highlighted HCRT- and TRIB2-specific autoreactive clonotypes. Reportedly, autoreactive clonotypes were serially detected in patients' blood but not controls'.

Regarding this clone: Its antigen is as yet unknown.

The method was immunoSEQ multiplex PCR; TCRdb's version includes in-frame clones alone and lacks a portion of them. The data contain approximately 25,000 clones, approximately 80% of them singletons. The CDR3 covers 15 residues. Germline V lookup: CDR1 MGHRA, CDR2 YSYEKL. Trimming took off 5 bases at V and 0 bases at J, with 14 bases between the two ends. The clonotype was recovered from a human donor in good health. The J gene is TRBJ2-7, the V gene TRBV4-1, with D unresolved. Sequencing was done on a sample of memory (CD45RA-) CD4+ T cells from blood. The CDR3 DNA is TGCGCCAGCAGCAAAAGCTCTACGGGCTCCTACGAGCAGTACTTC. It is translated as CASSKSSTGSYEQYF.